This TCR beta chain was documented in a study of T-cell memory formation after mild COVID-19. Study summary: In these data, TCR clusters were largely donor specific.

Findings and caveats of the study: Several responding clones turned up in pre-infection memory, indicating that cross-reactive memory may have taken part. Among contracting clones, CD4+ were mainly CM/EM and CD8+ enriched in EMRA. Clones contracting over day 15 to 85 were CD4/CD8 balanced, with later expanders leaning CD4+.

MiXCR, applied by TCRdb to the 5' RACE reads, yields one record per CDR3 protein. The sample includes about 140,000 distinct CDR3 sequences, around 13% of them seen just once. This clonotype was observed a handful of times. Antigen specificity is unknown. The specimen sequenced was PBMCs or a T cell subset sorted from them (not recorded which). This clonotype was sampled from an adult woman who had mild COVID-19 (a few samples of this study predate the infection). Cell type and time point are not known.

CDR3 in amino acids: CSVLRGGTGELFF. CDR3 in DNA: TGCAGCGTCCTCAGGGGGGGGACCGGGGAGCTGTTTTTT. This sequence joins TRBV29-1 and TRBJ2-2, with D perhaps being TRBD1 or TRBD2 (7 bases each). CDR3 size: 13 residues. Deletions cut 6 bases from V and 5 bases from J, with 13 bases between. Looked up from germline, CDR1 is SQVTM and CDR2 is ANQGSEA.